The clone carrying this TCR beta chain was observed a single time. Its antigen is unknown. The data derive from a study of cytomegalovirus exposure and HLA in healthy donors. Overall study results and limits: Presence/absence analyses supposed approximately even sequencing depth among donors. Segments of the TCR beta V type were, in most cases, productive about 87% or about 30% of the time in an earlier analysis.

The V end was cut by 1 base, the J end by 0 bases, with 4 bases between. Germline lookup yields CDR1 LNHDA and CDR2 SQIVND (reference sequence). This CDR3 is built from 13 residues. PCR used 60 Vbeta primers and 13 Jbeta primers. Authors' methods: A later analysis counted 70 million to 85 million unique TCR beta chains, roughly 11 million shared. Assay: immunoSEQ multiplex PCR; the TCRdb copy retains only in-frame clones and omits some. V and J calls and clone size follow that table, whereas D and trimming were derived from the DNA. The table lists approximately 280,000 clones, around 86% of them singletons.

The chain employs TRBV19 and TRBJ2-7, with D uncertain. The TCR was taken from a man aged 35-49 years in good health and CMV-seropositive. Source material: PBMCs. The CDR3 spells CASSIASSYEQYF. CDR3 in DNA: TGTGCCAGTAGTATAGCCAGCTCCTACGAGCAGTACTTC.